This T cell receptor (beta chain) is from a study of cytomegalovirus exposure and HLA in healthy donors (dated by TCRdb to 2016 to 2017). About the investigation overall: According to an earlier analysis of around 600 of the donors, some 170 million T cells yielded some 110 million unique TCR beta sequences and approximately 300 Gb of sequence data. Genome-wide SNP genotypes for about 60% of the 666 donors were used in a later genetic analysis, which treated that subset as a discovery cohort. Besides the first cohort of more than 650 subjects, a separate validation cohort made up of 120 different subjects was used. An earlier analysis of approximately 580 of the donors used high-throughput TCR beta sequencing to judge whether each TCR beta V gene segment behaved as functional or pseudogenic. All discovery cohort repertoires had been generated using a single sequencing platform. In the later analysis, no new phenotypic data were used to find candidate immune exposures; instead, reliance was placed on TCR beta sequences and their occurrence across donors. Five DR-DQ haplotypes were handled as single units for association and clustering because linkage in the cohort was strong. Typing coverage varied by locus: 629-630 donors for A, B, C, DRB1 and DQB1; under 550 for DQA1; approximately 570 for DPA1; more than 450 for DPB1. Class I and class II HLA loci were covered by the typing at four-digit resolution. The study was designed to test whether signatures of past pathogen exposure could be identified by cataloging public T cell receptors. About 280 gigabases of sequencing data and approximately 85 million unique TCR sequences were included in an early release covering several hundred HLA-typed donors. Donor age, sex, ethnicity and CMV serostatus were compiled together with the repertoire data. To study patterns of TCR occurrence, a later analysis re-analyzed previously published TCR beta repertoires from 550 to 800 donors and added high-resolution HLA genotyping. The T cell repertoires of under 700 subjects were profiled by immunosequencing and related to cytomegalovirus serostatus. To predict cytomegalovirus infection status, the study brought together high-throughput TCR immunosequencing, statistical association of individual TCRs with disease status, and machine learning. Among the 398 genotyped donors, approximately 82% belonged to the genetic ancestry cluster associated with self-reported Caucasian donors. Among roughly 400 genotyped donors of the cohort, an average of around 250,000 unique TCR beta nucleotide sequences was sequenced per donor, of which roughly 18% were non-productive. Findings and caveats that apply to the study as a whole: Over 15 rarely observed V segments, including chromosome 9 orphons, were excluded from the earlier analysis of 550 to 700 of the donors because counts were too low. An earlier analysis of some 590 of the donors showed that most TCR beta V segments appeared in productive rearrangements either about 87% or about 30% of the time, which broadly matched IMGT annotations. A group of highly shared sequence variants was considered likely to be a technical artifact of the sequencing pipeline. In a later analysis, HLA-associated TCR beta chains showed more clonal expansion and lower generation probabilities than non-associated chains that were equally common. According to the authors, the approach could potentially be generalized to other disease states and immunological phenotypes. A total of fewer than 200 TCR beta chains were listed by the study as associated with cytomegalovirus. Because HLA typing was missing for some donors at each locus, association tests included only the typed subset. Correlated functional status among segregating V segments might reflect linkage disequilibrium, but an unknown experimental factor could not be ruled out. When HLA alleles, especially DR and DQ, strongly co-occurred, TCR associations were difficult to assign to individual alleles. Across donors, most TCR sequences were observed very rarely, whereas some public TCRs were present in many individuals. Because the 87-base-pair reads could not distinguish some IMGT-functional V segments, including TRBV6-2 and TRBV6-3, those segments were excluded. Specific HLA alleles were associated with 15,000 to 20,000 TCR beta sequences at a false discovery rate of 0.05 in a later analysis. According to a later analysis, most CMV-associated TCR beta chains appeared to be HLA-restricted, and the HLA associations seemed to be driven largely by CMV exposure. In both the original and validation cohorts, the classifier was reported to diagnose cytomegalovirus status with high specificity and sensitivity. A further reported finding was that TCR beta sequences accurately predicted the HLA-A and HLA-B alleles for most subjects in the first cohort. In a later analysis, the rate of TCR association differed among HLA loci, with DRB1 alleles having the most associated TCRs and HLA-C alleles having the fewest. Presence/absence analyses assumed roughly uniform sequencing depth across donors, an assumption that may not hold. In vitro tests confirmed that a few of the cytomegalovirus-associated TCR beta chains recognize cytomegalovirus antigens. An association between a missense DCLRE1C variant and V-gene and J-gene trimming of TCR beta chains was found in a later genetic analysis and replicated in an independent cohort. In a later analysis, several top co-occurrence clusters were reported to appear linked to parvovirus B19, influenza, CMV and Epstein-Barr virus. According to a later genetic analysis, donors in an Asian-associated ancestry cluster had fewer N-insertions in productive TCRs than the approximately 630-donor mean. Only TCR beta chains were sequenced in this cohort, and the absence of alpha or paired-chain data limited detectable features. Immune exposure information for the cohort was limited to CMV serostatus.

The library was produced with the immunoSEQ multiplex PCR assay. A mixture of 60 forward primers for TCR Vbeta segments and 13 reverse primers for TCR Jbeta segments was used in the multiplex PCR. The CDR3 region of rearranged TCR beta genes was amplified from genomic DNA by a multiplex PCR assay. Amplified TCR beta libraries were sequenced as 87-base-pair reads on the Illumina HiSeq System. Per the source publication's procedure: A later analysis tallied roughly 78 million unique TCR beta chains across the 700 or so repertoires, and approximately 12 million of those chains were shared by two or more donors. A nearest-neighbor algorithm error-corrected the raw reads and collapsed the reads into unique sequences, merging closely related sequences to remove PCR and sequencing errors. CDR3 sequences were aligned to IMGT reference sequences to assign V, D and J gene segments. For a sequence to be retained, a match of at least six nucleotides to both a V gene segment and a J gene segment was required. A rearrangement counted as productive if the CDR3 had no stop codons and remained in frame with V and J, and every other rearrangement counted as non-productive. CDR3 was defined according to IMGT convention as the region running from the second conserved V-encoded cysteine to the conserved J-encoded phenylalanine. Sequences without an unambiguous match to a single V gene segment were excluded from the earlier analysis of 587 of the donors. In an earlier analysis of 500 to 750 of the donors, V segments were called functional above 56.7% productive rearrangements and were called segregating when the between-donor standard deviation exceeded 5%. A statistical classification framework was developed to diagnose cytomegalovirus status using the catalog of TCR beta chain sequences. In a later analysis, V and J genes were assigned by comparing TCR nucleotide sequences against IMGT/GENE-DB human TR gene sequences. A later analysis assigned CDR3 sequences and most-parsimonious VDJ recombination scenarios with the TCRdist pipeline. In a later analysis, each TCR beta chain was defined by its CDR3 amino acid sequence together with its V-gene family, and reads without a unique V-gene family were excluded. To address suspected cross-contamination and a sequencing artifact, a later analysis removed around 600 highly shared, low-generation-probability nucleotide sequences. In a later analysis, a clonal expansion index for each public chain was calculated from normalized within-repertoire ranks of inferred template counts. In a later analysis, generation probabilities were computed with a VDJ recombination model fitted to out-of-frame rearrangements, and the resulting probabilities were checked against IGoR. Hypergeometric tests were used in a later analysis to score TCR-TCR, TCR-HLA and TCR-CMV co-occurrence, with a repertoire-size bias correction applied to the TCR pairs. To estimate false discovery rates, a later analysis permuted the HLA or CMV assignments 20 times. In a later analysis, co-occurring TCRs were grouped using DBSCAN, and TCRdist sequence similarity was added for clustering within HLA-allele-positive subsets. Repertoires with fewer than 30,000 or more than 120,000 public chains, plus five repertoires with anomalous nucleotide sharing, were excluded from co-occurrence clustering. The immuneACCESS repertoire file appears here via TCRdb, limited to in-frame rearrangements. These files lack a portion of the clones; in checked studies, under half of the deficit traces to unresolved V genes, and the cause of the others is not known. Clone size and V and J calls were adopted from that table, with D and trimming inferred from the DNA. The sample table holds about 83,000 clones, of which 65% to 80% were seen once. The ten top clones hold around 3.9% of the sample.

The cohort comprised 550 to 700 healthy bone marrow donors. Cohort members were all nominally healthy when sampled, although unrecorded immune exposures were likely present. The donor was CMV seronegative and was included in the group of 352 seronegative cohort members. Every donor gave a peripheral blood sample, and the peripheral blood mononuclear cells from that sample were used for TCR beta sequencing. The Qiagen DNeasy Blood Extraction Kit was used to extract genomic DNA from the blood cell samples. Trimming at the junction amounts to 3 bases on V and 4 bases on J, and the germline ends lie 17 bases apart. The CDR3 contains 15 residues, cysteine and phenylalanine counted. The read is trimmed to its CDR3 DNA, 45 bases read in frame from base 1. CDR1 is given as SGDLS and CDR2 as YYNGEE, both from the germline V gene. Concerning this clone: Its antigen is unknown. Per-nucleotide qualities are absent, and no much larger clonotype sits a single base away.

The sequence was obtained from a man between 60 and 75 years old in good health and CMV-seronegative. The receptor chain draws on TRBV9 and TRBJ2-7, and the D gene may be TRBD2, 7 bases matching. The source material was PBMCs. The nucleotides read TGTGCCAGCAGCGCAGCGGGACACCCTGTGTACGAGCAGTACTTC. Its protein reads: CASSAAGHPVYEQYF.